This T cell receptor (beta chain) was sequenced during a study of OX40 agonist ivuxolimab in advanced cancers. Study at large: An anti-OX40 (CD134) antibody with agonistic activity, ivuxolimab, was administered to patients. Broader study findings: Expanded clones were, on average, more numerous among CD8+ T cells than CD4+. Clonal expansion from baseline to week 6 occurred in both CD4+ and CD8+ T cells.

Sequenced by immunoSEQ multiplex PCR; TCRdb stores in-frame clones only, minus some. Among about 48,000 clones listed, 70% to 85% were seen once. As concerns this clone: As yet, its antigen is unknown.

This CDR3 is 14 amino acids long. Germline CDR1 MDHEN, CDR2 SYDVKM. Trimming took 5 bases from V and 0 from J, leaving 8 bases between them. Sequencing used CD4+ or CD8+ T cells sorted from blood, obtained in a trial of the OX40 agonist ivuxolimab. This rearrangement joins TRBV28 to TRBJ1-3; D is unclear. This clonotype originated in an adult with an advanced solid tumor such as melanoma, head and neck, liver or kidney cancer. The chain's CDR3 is CASSPPHSGNTIYF. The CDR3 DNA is TGTGCCAGCAGTCCACCCCACTCTGGAAACACCATATATTTT.